What follows are 16 T cell receptor beta chains derived from one specimen sequenced in a study of blood T cell repertoires in COVID-19. Assay: immunoSEQ multiplex PCR; the TCRdb copy retains only in-frame clones and omits some. The sample yields more than 25,000 clones, 84% seen once. Sample: peripheral blood. All receptors derive from an elderly woman with acute or convalescent COVID-19.

This clone is categorized as medium-sized. The V call is TRBV7-3, the J call TRBJ2-1; 7 bases are shared with TRBD1. Germline V gives CDR1 SGHTA, CDR2 FQGTGA. The V segment lost 5 bases and the J segment 0 bases; nucleotides outside the gene matches: 7. The CDR3 contains 16 residues. In DNA, the CDR3 is TGTGCCAGCAGCATGACAGGGAGTAGCTCCTACAATGAGCAGTTCTTC. Translating gives CASSMTGSSSYNEQFF.

V gene TRBV6-4 combines with J gene TRBJ1-1, with 9 bases matching TRBD1. Germline CDR1 MRHNA, CDR2 SNTAGT. The CDR3 covers 13 residues. V shed 3 bases, J shed 5 bases, and the junction held 1 base outside the gene matches. DNA of the CDR3: TGTGCCAGCAGTGATGACAGGGGGACTGAAGCTTTCTTT. Protein product: CASSDDRGTEAFF.

The CDR3 DNA reads as TGTGCCAGCAGTTACTCAGCGAACACTGAAGCTTTCTTT. As protein: CASSYSANTEAFF. This chain links TRBV6-5 with TRBJ1-1; D is unresolved. Germline V gene data show CDR1 as MNHEY and CDR2 as SVGAGI. Trimming removed 0 bases from V and 1 base from J, with 3 bases in between. The CDR3 loop spans 13 amino acids.

The CDR3 here is CSVGIAGGPIETQYF. The CDR3 nucleotides are TGCAGCGTTGGAATAGCGGGGGGACCTATCGAGACCCAGTACTTC. The chain joins TRBV29-1 to TRBJ2-5; 10 bases fit TRBD2. This CDR3 contains 15 residues. With 4 bases clipped from V and 5 bases from J, the junction kept 10 bases outside the gene matches. The germline V gene has CDR1 SQVTM and CDR2 ANQGSEA.

The CDR3 reads CASRARTGSTDTQYF. The CDR3 DNA sequence: TGTGCCAGCAGGGCCAGGACAGGGAGCACAGATACGCAGTATTTT. V usage is TRBV2 and J usage is TRBJ2-3, with 8 bases aligning to TRBD1. V was clipped by 6 bases and J by 0 bases; unmatched bases: 5. The CDR3 loop spans 15 amino acids. Germline assignment: CDR1 SNHLY and CDR2 FYNNEI.

V and J are TRBV30 and TRBJ1-2; 7 bases map to TRBD1. Trimming removed 5 bases from V and 4 bases from J; junction bases left unmatched: 4. Germline values: CDR1 GTSNPN, CDR2 SVGIG (reference sequence). This CDR3 is 12 amino acids long. The CDR3 nucleotides read TGTGCCTGGCAACAGGGGACCTATGGCTACACCTTC. Translated: CAWQQGTYGYTF.

The rearrangement joins TRBV6-8 to TRBJ1-5; the match to TRBD1 covers 9 bases. This CDR3 has 15 amino acids. CDR1 is MNHGY, CDR2 SAAAGT, per germline. V shed 8 bases and J 0 bases; nucleotides not matched to a gene: 5. CDR3 sequence: CASGQGKYSNQPQHF. The CDR3 nucleotides are TGTGCCAGCGGACAGGGGAAGTATAGCAATCAGCCCCAGCATTTT.

This chain joins TRBV5-1 and TRBJ2-6; D is possibly TRBD1 (6 bases). The germline V and J ends were trimmed by 3 bases and 2 bases, with 9 bases remaining between them. The CDR3 totals 15 residues. The germline V gene encodes CDR1 SGHRS and CDR2 YFSETQ. For the CDR3, the DNA is TGCGCCAGCAGCTATGGACAGCCTGGGGCCAACGTCCTGACTTTC. Its protein product is CASSYGQPGANVLTF.

This clone was seen only a few times. The J gene is TRBJ1-2, the V gene TRBV28; 7 nucleotides align to TRBD1. Trimming removed 3 bases from V and 4 bases from J; junction bases left unmatched: 5. Germline V gene lookup returns CDR1 MDHEN and CDR2 SYDVKM. The CDR3 contains 14 residues. This CDR3 reads CASSFFRGPYGYTF. The CDR3 nucleotides read TGTGCCAGCAGTTTCTTTAGGGGGCCCTATGGCTACACCTTC.

The gene calls are TRBV2 and TRBJ2-7; D unclear. V lost 2 bases, J lost 2 bases, and 10 bases lay in between. The V gene's germline CDR1 is SNHLY and CDR2 FYNNEI. The CDR3 contains 14 residues. CDR3 bases: TGTGCCAGCAGTGAATTGAGCGAAACCTACGAGCAGTACTTC. This gives the protein CASSELSETYEQYF. Supplemented by reference TRBV2 and TRBJ2-7, the full variable domain reads EPEVTQTPSHQVTQMGQEVILRCVPISNHLYFYWYRQILGQKVEFLVSFYNNEISEKSEIFDDQFSVERPDGSNFTLKIRSTKLEDSAMYFCASSELSETYEQYFGPGTRLTVT.

This chain connects TRBV30 to TRBJ1-1; tentative D call: TRBD1 (6 bases). CDR3 length: 12 amino acids. V lost 4 bases and J lost 5, with 11 bases in between. CDR1 and CDR2 from the germline V gene are GTSNPN and SVGIG (reference sequence). For the CDR3, the DNA is TGTGCCTGGAATACAGGGATTACTGAAGCTTTCTTT. Its translation: CAWNTGITEAFF.

CDR3 sequence reads: CASFSIDRSSRETQYF. CDR3 DNA sequence: TGTGCCAGCTTCTCAATTGACAGGAGCAGTCGGGAGACCCAGTACTTC. The genes are TRBV7-8 and TRBJ2-5; possible D gene TRBD1, 6 bases. Germline CDR1 is SGHVS and CDR2 is FQNEAQ. V was trimmed by 8 bases and J by 5 bases, leaving 24 bases between them. CDR3 size: 16 residues.

This chain uses TRBV5-4 with TRBJ2-3; D is perhaps TRBD1 (5 bases). Trimming left V 4 bases short and J 3 bases short, with 15 bases between. The CDR3 runs 15 residues. Germline loops: CDR1 SGHNT, CDR2 YYREEE (reference sequence). CDR3 bases: TGTGCCAGCAGCCCGGCCAGGGTTGGGACAGATACGCAGTATTTT. This gives the protein CASSPARVGTDTQYF.

The rearrangement uses TRBV9 and TRBJ2-3; 14 bases match TRBD2. There are 19 residues in the CDR3. V was clipped by 2 bases and J by 6 bases; unmatched bases: 14. The germline CDR1 and CDR2 sequences are SGDLS and YYNGEE. The CDR3 spells CASSVGTSGSLMERDTQYF. DNA of the CDR3: TGTGCCAGCAGCGTCGGGACTAGCGGGAGTCTGATGGAAAGGGATACGCAGTATTTT.

J is TRBJ2-3 and V is TRBV5-1; D perhaps matches TRBD1 (5 bases). The germline V gene has CDR1 SGHRS and CDR2 YFSETQ. The CDR3 runs to 15 residues. The V end was cut by 4 bases, the J end by 3 bases, with 15 bases between. In nucleotides, the CDR3 is TGCGCCAGCAGCCCCCCGGCAGGGCTTACAGATACGCAGTATTTT. Protein sequence: CASSPPAGLTDTQYF.

The rearrangement joins TRBV12-3 or TRBV12-4 to TRBJ1-1, with 9 nucleotides matching TRBD1. The CDR3 length is 13 residues. Trimming at V came to 7 bases and at J to 5 bases, leaving 5 bases not matched to a gene. The CDR3 DNA reads TGTGCCAGCACCTTAGGACAGGGGACTGAAGCTTTCTTT. Protein: CASTLGQGTEAFF.